The next 24 T cell receptor beta chains were all read from a single sample in a study of cytomegalovirus exposure and HLA in healthy donors. Clones were sequenced by immunoSEQ multiplex PCR, and TCRdb holds only the in-frame ones, with some missing. Found here are fewer than 350,000 clones, over 75% of them singletons; the top ten hold approximately 0.94%. The sequenced material came from PBMCs. These receptors came from a woman younger than 30 in good health and CMV-seronegative.

J is TRBJ2-3 and V is TRBV7-6; 7 bases map to TRBD2. Looked up from germline, CDR1 is SGHVS and CDR2 is FNYEAQ. This CDR3 spans 15 amino acids. Trimming took 5 bases from V and 1 from J; bases not matched to a gene: 6. CDR3 DNA: TGTGCCAGCAGCAACCGACTAGCCGGCACAGATACGCAGTATTTT. Its translation: CASSNRLAGTDTQYF.

About this clone: Other nucleotide sequences in the sample specify the same CDR3. J is TRBJ2-5 and V is TRBV5-1, with D possibly being TRBD2 (5 bases). Germline CDR1 is SGHRS and CDR2 is YFSETQ. There are 14 residues in the CDR3. V gave up 1 base and J gave up 1 base, with 8 bases separating them. CDR3 in DNA: TGCGCCAGCAGCTTGAGAGGAGGCCAAGAGACCCAGTACTTC. It is translated as CASSLRGGQETQYF.

This sequence joins TRBV5-4 and TRBJ2-1, with 11 bases identical to TRBD2. Looked up from germline, CDR1 is SGHNT and CDR2 is YYREEE (reference sequence). The CDR3 has 15 amino acids. With V trimmed by 1 base and J by 5 bases, 2 bases remained unmatched. CDR3 bases: TGTGCCAGCAGCTTGTCGGGACTAGCGGACAATGAGCAGTTCTTC. Translating gives CASSLSGLADNEQFF.

The genes are TRBV5-1 and TRBJ2-3; tentatively, D is TRBD2 (6 bases). The CDR3 loop spans 16 amino acids. Germline V gene data show CDR1 as SGHRS and CDR2 as YFSETQ. V was cut by 0 bases and J by 4 bases, with 15 bases left in between. CDR3 DNA: TGCGCCAGCAGCTTGGAGATTAGCGGCTTGCCAGATACGCAGTATTTT. It is translated as CASSLEISGLPDTQYF. The full variable domain, its missing parts supplied by reference TRBV5-1 and TRBJ2-3, is KAGVTQTPRYLIKTRGQQVTLSCSPISGHRSVSWYQQTPGQGLQFLFEYFSETQRNKGNFPGRFSGRQFSNSRSEMNVSTLELGDSALYLCASSLEISGLPDTQYFGPGTRLTVL.

The rearrangement joins TRBV2 to TRBJ2-3; the D gene is possibly TRBD2 (6 bases). V dropped 8 bases and J dropped 5 bases, with 14 bases sitting between them. The germline V gene has CDR1 SNHLY and CDR2 FYNNEI. The CDR3 runs 13 residues. CDR3 loop: CASGVSGRDTQYF. The CDR3 nucleotides are TGTGCCAGCGGTGTTTCCGGGAGAGATACGCAGTATTTT.

The chain couples TRBV6-5 to TRBJ2-7; 7 positions agree with TRBD2. This CDR3 is 15 amino acids long. The germline gives CDR1 MNHEY, CDR2 SVGAGI. The V segment lost 1 base and the J segment 0 bases; nucleotides outside the gene matches: 3. The CDR3 sequence is CASSYFASGSYEQYF. The CDR3 coding sequence is TGTGCCAGCAGTTACTTCGCTAGCGGCTCCTACGAGCAGTACTTC.

V and J are TRBV7-9 and TRBJ1-2; no clear D gene. The CDR3 covers 16 residues. In germline, CDR1 is SEHNR, CDR2 FQNEAQ (reference sequence). V dropped 1 base and J dropped 2 bases, with 14 bases sitting between them. This chain's CDR3 is CASSLDRSWANYGYTF. The DNA of the CDR3 is TGTGCCAGCAGCTTAGACCGTTCGTGGGCGAACTATGGCTACACCTTC.

CDR3 amino acids: CSAEHRERNTGELFF. The CDR3 DNA reads as TGCAGCGCCGAACACAGGGAAAGGAACACCGGGGAGCTGTTTTTT. The chain uses TRBV29-1 and TRBJ2-2, with D possibly TRBD1 on 6 matching bases. Trimming removed 7 bases from V and 1 base from J, with 16 bases in between. The CDR3 sequence is 15 residues long. From germline, CDR1 is SQVTM and CDR2 ANQGSEA.

Here the CDR3 DNA reads TGTGCCAGCAGCTGGCCAGTTCACTATGGTCCCAATGAGCAGTTCTTC. It is translated as CASSWPVHYGPNEQFF. The V call is TRBV5-8, the J call TRBJ2-1, with unresolved D. Trimming stripped 3 bases from V and 6 bases from J, with 19 bases between. CDR1 is SGHTS, CDR2 YDEGEE, per germline. The CDR3 has 16 residues.

V gene TRBV19 combines with J gene TRBJ2-1, with D possibly TRBD1 on 5 matching bases. The CDR3 sequence is 13 residues long. Germline CDR1 reads LNHDA; CDR2 reads SQIVND (reference sequence). V was cut by 5 bases and J by 5 bases, with 10 bases left in between. The DNA for the CDR3 is TGTGCCAGTAGTCACCAGGGCCACAATGAGCAGTTCTTC. Protein product: CASSHQGHNEQFF.

DNA for the CDR3: TGTGCCAGTAGTTCCGACAGATACAATGAGCAGTTCTTC. It yields the protein CASSSDRYNEQFF. The rearrangement links TRBV19 to TRBJ2-1; weak D call: TRBD1 (5 bases). This CDR3 is 13 amino acids long. Germline lookup yields CDR1 LNHDA and CDR2 SQIVND (reference sequence). Deletions cut 5 bases from V and 4 bases from J, with 9 bases between.

This chain joins TRBV28 and TRBJ2-2; 9 bases agree with TRBD2. The CDR3 contains 15 residues. Losses at the gene ends were 3 bases for V and 7 bases for J; bases not matched to a gene: 6. CDR1 and CDR2 from the germline V gene are MDHEN and SYDVKM. CDR3 DNA: TGTGCCAGCAGTTTTTCTAGCGGGAACGGCGGGGAGCTGTTTTTT. Translated, it gives CASSFSSGNGGELFF.

V is TRBV6-5 and J is TRBJ2-2, with a weak D call TRBD2 (5 bases). Germline V CDR1 and CDR2: MNHEY, SVGAGI. V was cut by 7 bases and J by 4 bases, with 7 bases left in between. The CDR3 has 12 amino acids. The CDR3 is CASTGITGELFF. The CDR3 DNA reads as TGTGCCAGCACCGGGATCACCGGGGAGCTGTTTTTT.

The CDR3, as DNA: TGTGCCAGCTCTCCAAACGGGGTGGGCACTGAAGCTTTCTTT. This codes for CASSPNGVGTEAFF. The V and J genes are TRBV28 and TRBJ1-1; D remains unclear. V dropped 8 bases and J dropped 4 bases, with 17 bases sitting between them. CDR3 length: 14 amino acids. CDR1 is MDHEN and CDR2 is SYDVKM in the germline V gene.

The chain is built from TRBV19 and TRBJ1-4, with D perhaps TRBD1 (5 bases). V was shortened by 4 bases and J by 7 bases, with 13 bases between the two germline ends. The germline CDR1 and CDR2 sequences are LNHDA and SQIVND (reference sequence). The CDR3 contains 14 residues. The DNA for the CDR3 is TGTGCCAGTAGTACGACACGGGGGGTTGAAAAACTGTTTTTT. It specifies CASSTTRGVEKLFF.

This sequence joins TRBV5-5 and TRBJ1-5; a possible D gene is TRBD1 (5 bases). V was cut by 4 bases and J by 3 bases, with 11 bases left in between. Germline CDR1 and CDR2: SGHKS and YYEKEE (reference sequence). The CDR3 is made up of 14 amino acids. The CDR3: CASSPDRINQPQHF. In DNA, the CDR3 is TGTGCCAGCAGCCCAGACAGAATCAATCAGCCCCAGCATTTT.

This rearrangement joins TRBV19 to TRBJ1-2; maybe TRBD1 (6 bases). This CDR3 has 14 residues. From germline, CDR1 is LNHDA and CDR2 SQIVND (reference sequence). V lost 1 base, J lost 8 bases, and 14 bases lay in between. CDR3 protein: CASSIASQGTGYTF. DNA for the CDR3: TGTGCCAGTAGTATAGCGAGCCAGGGGACCGGCTACACCTTC.

The V gene is TRBV19, the J gene TRBJ1-5; D remains unclear. The ends were cut back, 6 bases at V and 3 bases at J, with 15 bases in the middle. The CDR3 is 15 amino acids. The germline gives CDR1 LNHDA, CDR2 SQIVND (reference sequence). CDR3 loop: CASRADTIINQPQHF. The DNA for the CDR3 is TGTGCCAGTAGGGCAGATACTATTATCAATCAGCCCCAGCATTTT.

The V and J genes are TRBV19 and TRBJ1-3, with D possibly matching TRBD1 (5 bases). Trimming took 3 bases from V and 0 from J, leaving 9 bases between them. In germline, CDR1 is LNHDA, CDR2 SQIVND (reference sequence). The CDR3 consists of 15 residues. This CDR3 reads CASSMGDSSGNTIYF. The CDR3 nucleotides read TGTGCCAGTAGTATGGGTGACAGCTCTGGAAACACCATATATTTT.

The V gene is TRBV5-1, the J gene TRBJ2-2, with TRBD2 identical over 7 bases. The CDR3 extends over 17 amino acids. With 6 bases clipped from V and 4 bases from J, the junction kept 15 bases outside the gene matches. Germline-derived CDR1 and CDR2 are SGHRS and YFSETQ. The CDR3 DNA is TGCGCCAGCACCAGCTTAATAGCTCCGGGGGGCACCGGGGAGCTGTTTTTT. Translating gives CASTSLIAPGGTGELFF.

J is TRBJ2-2 and V is TRBV28; D unclear. Germline V gene sequence: CDR1 MDHEN, CDR2 SYDVKM. Trimming left V 5 bases short and J 0 bases short, with 7 bases between. The CDR3 spans 14 residues. The CDR3 DNA reads TGTGCCAGCAGTGAACACACGAACACCGGGGAGCTGTTTTTT. Its translation is CASSEHTNTGELFF.

Details on this clone: A junction end diverges from the germline sequence, so it may reflect a read error. V gene TRBV20-1 combines with J gene TRBJ2-7, with 7 bases identical to TRBD1. The germline V gene encodes CDR1 DFQATT and CDR2 SNEGSKA (reference sequence). CDR3 length: 11 residues. Here the CDR3 DNA reads TGCAGTGCTAGAATCCCGGGACAGACTTATTTC. As protein: CSARIPGQTYF.

The chain carries TRBV27 and TRBJ1-4, with 7 positions matching TRBD1. The germline CDR1 and CDR2 sequences are MNHEY and SMNVEV (reference sequence). J gave up 5 bases and V 6 bases, and 9 bases lay outside the gene matches. The CDR3 loop spans 15 amino acids. The CDR3 DNA is TGTGCCAGCAGATACCGGACAGGAACAAATGAAAAACTGTTTTTT. This sequence encodes CASRYRTGTNEKLFF.

The chain has TRBV10-2 and TRBJ1-2; 7 positions match TRBD1. V was pared by 4 bases and J by 5 bases, with 4 bases of the junction left unmatched. Per germline, CDR1 WSHSY and CDR2 SAAADI. The CDR3 consists of 13 residues. The CDR3 DNA reads TGCGCCAGCAGTGCCACAGGGGAGTATGGCTACACCTTC. Its protein is CASSATGEYGYTF.